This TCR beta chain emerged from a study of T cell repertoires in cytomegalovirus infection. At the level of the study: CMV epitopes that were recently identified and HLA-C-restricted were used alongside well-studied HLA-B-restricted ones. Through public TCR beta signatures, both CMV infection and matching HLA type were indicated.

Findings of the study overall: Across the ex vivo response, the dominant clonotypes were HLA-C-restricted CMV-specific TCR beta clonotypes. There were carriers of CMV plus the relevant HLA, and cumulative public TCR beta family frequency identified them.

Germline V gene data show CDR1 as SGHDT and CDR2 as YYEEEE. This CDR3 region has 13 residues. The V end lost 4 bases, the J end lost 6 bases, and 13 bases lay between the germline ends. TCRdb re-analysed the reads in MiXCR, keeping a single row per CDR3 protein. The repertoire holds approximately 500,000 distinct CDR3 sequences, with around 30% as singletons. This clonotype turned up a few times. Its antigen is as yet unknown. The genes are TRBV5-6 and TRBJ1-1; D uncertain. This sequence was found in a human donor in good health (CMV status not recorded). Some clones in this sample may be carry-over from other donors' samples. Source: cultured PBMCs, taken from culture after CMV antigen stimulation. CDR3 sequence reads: CASSDGLDSEAFF. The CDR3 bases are TGTGCCAGCAGCGACGGGCTTGACTCTGAAGCTTTCTTT.